The 20 T cell receptor beta chains below were found in one sample sequenced in a study of siplizumab effects on memory and regulatory T cells. The table came from immunoSEQ multiplex PCR; TCRdb's copy has only in-frame clones and leaves some out. The table records more than 600 clones, 72% of them present only once. No cognate antigen is known for these TCRs. Cocultured for over five days at 37°C were the mixed lymphocyte reaction cells. The sample taken for sequencing was CFSE-low (dividing) CD4+ T cells sorted from an allogeneic mixed lymphocyte reaction. These TCRs come from a human donor in good health; the cells came from an allogeneic mixed lymphocyte reaction. Some clones in this sample may be carry-over from other donors' samples.

The chain couples TRBV4-1 to TRBJ1-2; D ambiguous. Trimming stripped 4 bases from V and 5 bases from J, with 11 bases between. CDR1 and CDR2 (germline): MGHRA, YSYEKL. The CDR3 runs to 13 residues. This CDR3 reads CASSRDRVYGYTF. Here the CDR3 DNA reads TGCGCCAGCAGCCGGGATCGGGTATATGGCTACACCTTC.

This clone occurred a few times. The chain links TRBV10-3 to TRBJ1-1, with TRBD1 matching over 7 bases. V gave up 2 bases and J gave up 0 bases; unmatched junction bases: 3. This CDR3 region has 15 residues. Germline V CDR1 and CDR2: ENHRY, SYGVKD. The CDR3 nucleotides read TGTGCCATCAGTGAGGCAGGGGGGGTGAACACTGAAGCTTTCTTT. Translated, it gives CAISEAGGVNTEAFF.

The genes are TRBV7-2 and TRBJ2-5; D remains ambiguous. The length of the CDR3 is 14 residues. The germline CDR1 and CDR2 sequences are SGHTA and FQGNSA. The V end lost 4 bases, the J end lost 1 base, and 10 bases lay between the germline ends. The CDR3: CASSSHWVQETQYF. CDR3 in DNA: TGTGCCAGCAGCTCGCACTGGGTCCAAGAGACCCAGTACTTC.

This clone was counted a few times. This chain uses TRBV2 with TRBJ1-2; tentative D call: TRBD1 (6 bases). CDR3 length: 14 residues. V was clipped by 5 bases and J by 3 bases, with 13 bases between them. CDR1 is SNHLY, CDR2 FYNNEI, per germline. The CDR3 DNA follows: TGTGCCAGCAGTTCGACAGGTTTGCACTATGGCTACACCTTC. Translating it yields CASSSTGLHYGYTF.

The CDR3 nucleotides read TGTGCCAGCAGCTTGGAACTAGCGGGGAACTACAATGAGCAGTTCTTC. It codes for CASSLELAGNYNEQFF. J is TRBJ2-1 and V is TRBV5-4, with 10 bases lining up with TRBD2. This CDR3 is 16 amino acids long. The germline gives CDR1 SGHNT, CDR2 YYREEE (reference sequence). V lost 0 bases and J lost 3; bases outside the gene matches: 3.

The chain links TRBV5-4 to TRBJ2-5; TRBD2 matches at 14 bases. Germline V gene data show CDR1 as SGHNT and CDR2 as YYREEE (reference sequence). CDR3 length equals 16 residues. After removal of 4 bases from V and 2 bases from J, the junction contained 4 bases not matched to a gene. CDR3 protein: CASSARLAGGQETQYF. The CDR3 nucleotides read TGTGCCAGCAGCGCGAGACTAGCGGGAGGGCAAGAGACCCAGTACTTC.

This clone occurred once. The chain uses TRBV15 and TRBJ1-2; D unresolved. Trimming cost V 0 bases and J 4 bases, with 12 bases left between them. Germline V gene lookup returns CDR1 LNHNV and CDR2 YYDKDF (reference sequence). CDR3 length: 15 amino acids. The CDR3 nucleotides read TGTGCCACCAGCAGAGATCCTGGCAGCACCTATGGCTACACCTTC. Translation gives CATSRDPGSTYGYTF.

The V call is TRBV29-1, the J call TRBJ1-2; 12 bases align to TRBD1. CDR3 size: 16 residues. J lost 3 bases, V lost 3 bases, and 8 bases had no gene match. Germline CDR1 and CDR2: SQVTM and ANQGSEA. This CDR3 is CSVDRDRGPRDYGYTF. DNA for the CDR3: TGCAGCGTTGATCGGGACAGGGGGCCAAGGGACTATGGCTACACCTTC.

The chain is built from TRBV6-6 and TRBJ1-1; 7 bases map to TRBD1. Per the germline V gene, CDR1 is MNHNY and CDR2 is SVGAGI (reference sequence). J lost 1 base, V lost 6 bases, and 5 bases had no gene match. The CDR3 contains 14 residues. The CDR3 loop is CASRQGFGNTEAFF. In DNA, the CDR3 is TGTGCCAGCAGACAGGGGTTTGGGAACACTGAAGCTTTCTTT.

This clone showed up just a few times. This rearrangement joins TRBV28 to TRBJ1-3, with 7 bases identical to TRBD1. The CDR3 has 16 residues. CDR1 MDHEN and CDR2 SYDVKM come from the germline V gene. J was trimmed by 1 base and V by 6 bases; bases with no gene match: 9. The CDR3 protein is CASSSTGYQSGNTIYF. In nucleotides, the CDR3 is TGTGCCAGCAGCTCGACAGGGTATCAATCTGGAAACACCATATATTTT.

The V call is TRBV11-3, the J call TRBJ2-3, with D possibly being TRBD1 or TRBD2 (7 bases each). Germline V CDR1 and CDR2: SGHNT, YENEEA. The ends were cut back, 5 bases at V and 3 bases at J, with 15 bases in the middle. The CDR3 extends over 15 amino acids. The CDR3 region has the DNA TGTGCCAGCAGCCCAGGGGGGCGGGAGACAGATACGCAGTATTTT. Protein: CASSPGGRETDTQYF.

CDR3 sequence: CASSSSPGSVSLHF. The CDR3 bases are TGTGCCAGCAGTTCGTCCCCAGGGTCAGTTTCCCTCCACTTT. The genes are TRBV27 and TRBJ1-6; D is perhaps TRBD1 (5 bases). V shed 4 bases and J shed 14 bases, with 18 bases lying between them. CDR1 and CDR2 from the germline V gene are MNHEY and SMNVEV (reference sequence). The CDR3 is 14 residues long.

In its sample, this clone was seen once. The gene calls are TRBV7-9 and TRBJ2-2; 8 bases agree with TRBD1. CDR3 size: 15 residues. CDR1 SEHNR and CDR2 FQNEAQ come from the germline V gene (reference sequence). Unmatched junction bases numbered 4, after V lost 2 bases and J lost 5 bases. The CDR3 region has the DNA TGTGCCAGCAGCTTATCAACAGGGGGGACCGGGGAGCTGTTTTTT. It translates to CASSLSTGGTGELFF.

This clone was seen a few times. The V call is TRBV19, the J call TRBJ1-1; D call uncertain. Germline loops: CDR1 LNHDA, CDR2 SQIVND (reference sequence). This CDR3 has 12 amino acids. V lost 6 bases and J 5 bases, leaving 10 bases between the germline ends. The CDR3 region is CASRRGGTEAFF. The CDR3 nucleotides are TGTGCCAGTAGACGGGGAGGGACTGAAGCTTTCTTT.

The rearrangement joins TRBV25-1 to TRBJ2-7; possibly TRBD1 for D (5 bases). The CDR3 has 12 residues. Deletions cut 1 base from V and 6 bases from J, with 7 bases between. In germline, CDR1 is MGHDK, CDR2 SYGVNS. In nucleotides, the CDR3 is TGTGCCAGCAGTGAATTCACAGGCGAGCAGTACTTC. Its protein is CASSEFTGEQYF.

This chain connects TRBV27 to TRBJ2-7; D may be TRBD1 (5 bases). This CDR3 comprises 15 residues. Trimming removed 6 bases from V and 5 bases from J, with 20 bases in between. Germline CDR1 and CDR2: MNHEY and SMNVEV (reference sequence). The CDR3 DNA follows: TGTGCCAGCAGCCAAATCTCACAGGTTAGGGACGAGCAGTACTTC. Protein sequence: CASSQISQVRDEQYF.

The V and J genes are TRBV6-1 and TRBJ1-2; D not certain. Trimming took off 2 bases at V and 4 bases at J, with 11 bases between the two ends. The CDR3 runs 14 residues. Looked up from germline, CDR1 is MNHNS and CDR2 is SASEGT. CDR3 protein: CASSEFHGPYGYTF. Here the CDR3 DNA reads TGTGCCAGCAGTGAATTCCACGGGCCCTATGGCTACACCTTC.

The CDR3 DNA follows: TGTGCCAGCAGCTTGGGGACAGTCAAAGAGACCCAGTACTTC. As protein: CASSLGTVKETQYF. This chain links TRBV7-8 with TRBJ2-5; 7 nucleotides line up with TRBD1. The CDR3 totals 14 residues. J gave up 3 bases and V 3 bases, and 4 bases lay outside the gene matches. Per the germline V gene, CDR1 is SGHVS and CDR2 is FQNEAQ.

V usage is TRBV6-6 and J usage is TRBJ1-2; D is possibly TRBD1 (5 bases). The CDR3 consists of 14 residues. CDR1 MNHNY and CDR2 SVGAGI come from the germline V gene (reference sequence). Trimming took off 0 bases at V and 7 bases at J, with 12 bases between the two ends. CDR3 in DNA: TGTGCCAGCAGTTACTCCACAGGTTTTTCTGGCTACACCTTC. Translation: CASSYSTGFSGYTF.

This clone is a singleton in its sample. The chain joins TRBV6-5 to TRBJ1-4, with D maybe TRBD1 (5 bases). Germline assignment: CDR1 MNHEY and CDR2 SVGAGI. Trimming pared 2 bases from V and 7 bases from J, leaving 11 bases between. The CDR3 extends over 14 amino acids. Here the CDR3 reads CASSYRPGSEKLFF. For the CDR3, the DNA is TGTGCCAGCAGTTACCGGCCAGGGAGTGAAAAACTGTTTTTT.